These 18 T cell receptor beta chains originate from one sample sequenced in a study of low-dose radiotherapy and immunotherapy resistance in tumors. Priming of first-strand cDNA relied on TRAV- and TRBV-specific primers (covering alpha and beta chains). The authors ran about 21 PCR cycles to amplify TCRs with a constant-region primer and V-primer adapter. TCRdb itself ran the reads through MiXCR, one entry per CDR3 protein. The sample consists of about 9,800 distinct CDR3 sequences, over 35% of them appearing once. The source of these receptors is a human donor with advanced metastatic prostate, ovarian, gallbladder or colorectal cancer (not recorded which). This table probably holds off-target reads from a library built for another chain.

This sequence joins TRBV19 and TRBJ1-2, with D hard to call. The CDR3 totals 13 residues. The germline V and J ends were trimmed by 1 base and 8 bases, with 11 bases remaining between them. The V gene's germline CDR1 is LNHDA and CDR2 SQIVND (reference sequence). In DNA, the CDR3 is TGTGCCAGTAGTATAGGGGGAGTCAACGGCTACACCTTC. It yields the protein CASSIGGVNGYTF.

This clonotype was seen only a few times. The genes are TRBV7-2 and TRBJ2-7; TRBD1 aligns across 9 bases. This CDR3 has 15 amino acids. V lost 5 bases and J lost 4; bases outside the gene matches: 9. Germline V CDR1 and CDR2: SGHTA, FQGNSA. The CDR3 DNA is TGTGCCAGCAGCGCCGGGACAGGGAGCGGGTACGAGCAGTACTTC. Protein sequence: CASSAGTGSGYEQYF.

CDR3 nucleotides: TGTGCCAGCAGTGAAGCGAGCAGGAGCAATCAGCCCCAGCATTTT. Encoded protein: CASSEASRSNQPQHF. This chain uses TRBV6-8 with TRBJ1-5, with D unresolved. Germline assignment: CDR1 MNHGY and CDR2 SAAAGT. V lost 5 bases, J lost 1 base, and 12 bases lay in between. CDR3 size: 15 residues.

The chain couples TRBV7-2 to TRBJ2-7, with 8 bases matching TRBD2. Germline V gene data show CDR1 as SGHTA and CDR2 as FQGNSA. There are 15 residues in the CDR3. Trimming at V came to 2 bases and at J to 2 bases, leaving 5 bases not matched to a gene. The CDR3 is CASSLLQRGPYEQYF. The DNA for the CDR3 is TGTGCCAGCAGCTTACTCCAGCGGGGGCCCTACGAGCAGTACTTC.

The CDR3 sequence is CASSLQGLGNTEAFF. Here the CDR3 DNA reads TGTGCCAGCAGTTTACAGGGGTTAGGGAACACTGAAGCTTTCTTT. The V call is TRBV27, the J call TRBJ1-1; weak D call: TRBD1 (6 bases). This CDR3 is built from 15 residues. CDR1 MNHEY and CDR2 SMNVEV come from the germline V gene (reference sequence). V was clipped by 2 bases and J by 1 base, with 11 bases between them.

In its sample, this clonotype is large. The chain carries TRBV6-6 and TRBJ2-2; 11 bases are shared with TRBD2. Germline values: CDR1 MNHNY, CDR2 SVGAGI (reference sequence). The CDR3 spans 15 residues. Trimming removed 6 bases from V and 0 bases from J; junction bases left unmatched: 0. The CDR3 nucleotides read TGTGCCAGCAGGGGACTAGCGGCGAACACCGGGGAGCTGTTTTTT. Translating it yields CASRGLAANTGELFF.

The genes are TRBV7-2 and TRBJ1-1; D is unclear. V lost 3 bases, J lost 0 bases, and 8 bases lay in between. Per the germline V gene, CDR1 is SGHTA and CDR2 is FQGNSA. The CDR3 contains 14 residues. The CDR3 is CASSLANMNTEAFF. The CDR3 DNA sequence: TGTGCCAGCAGCTTGGCCAACATGAACACTGAAGCTTTCTTT.

CDR3 nucleotides: TGCAGTGCTCAAGAAATCCAGGGGTTGGGACAGCCCCAGCATTTT. Translating it yields CSAQEIQGLGQPQHF. The chain couples TRBV20-1 to TRBJ1-5, with D perhaps matching TRBD1 (6 bases). Trimming removed 5 bases at V and 7 bases at J, with 21 bases between. The CDR3 loop spans 15 amino acids. Germline CDR1 DFQATT, CDR2 SNEGSKA (reference sequence).

By sample fraction, this clonotype is medium-sized (0.01 to 0.1%). V and J are TRBV2 and TRBJ1-5; no firm D call. Trimming removed 7 bases from V and 3 bases from J, with 13 bases in between. Looked up from germline, CDR1 is SNHLY and CDR2 is FYNNEI. This CDR3 has 14 amino acids. The CDR3 sequence: CASNERQNNQPQHF. CDR3 DNA: TGTGCCAGCAACGAACGGCAGAACAATCAGCCCCAGCATTTT.

This chain joins TRBV20-1 and TRBJ2-3; D possibly corresponds to TRBD2 (6 bases). The CDR3 sequence is 12 residues long. CDR1 and CDR2 from the germline V gene are DFQATT and SNEGSKA (reference sequence). V dropped 6 bases and J dropped 4 bases, with 11 bases sitting between them. CDR3 sequence (DNA): TGCAGTGCCGGGCCTAGCGCAGATACGCAGTATTTT. Its translation is CSAGPSADTQYF.

This chain joins TRBV5-8 and TRBJ2-7; D unclear. V was shortened by 2 bases and J by 1 base, with 7 bases between the two germline ends. This CDR3 comprises 13 residues. Germline assignment: CDR1 SGHTS and CDR2 YDEGEE. CDR3 sequence (DNA): TGTGCCAGCAGCTTAGGGCAGTCCTACGAGCAGTACTTC. Its translation: CASSLGQSYEQYF. The full variable domain, with the rest looked up from reference TRBV5-8 and TRBJ2-7, is EAGVTQSPTHLIKTRGQQATLRCSPISGHTSVYWYQQALGLGLQFLLWYDEGEERNRGNFPPRFSGRQFPNYSSELNVNALELEDSALYLCASSLGQSYEQYFGPGTRLTVT.

The rearrangement uses TRBV29-1 and TRBJ1-1, with a tentative D call TRBD1 (6 bases). Trimming left V 2 bases short and J 3 bases short, with 10 bases between. The germline V gene has CDR1 SQVTM and CDR2 ANQGSEA. This CDR3 region has 13 residues. DNA of the CDR3: TGCAGCGTTGAACAGGGGCGGGACACTGAAGCTTTCTTT. This sequence encodes CSVEQGRDTEAFF.

The chain links TRBV27 to TRBJ2-7; D tentatively fits TRBD1 or TRBD2 (5 bases each). Germline CDR1 reads MNHEY; CDR2 reads SMNVEV (reference sequence). Trimming removed 5 bases at V and 3 bases at J, with 14 bases between. There are 14 residues in the CDR3. The CDR3 DNA follows: TGTGCCAGCAGTCCCCCCGGGACGGTCTACGAGCAGTACTTC. It translates to CASSPPGTVYEQYF.

This clonotype ranks as medium-sized (0.01 to 0.1%). The V call is TRBV12-3 or TRBV12-4, the J call TRBJ1-2; 9 positions agree with TRBD1. Unmatched junction bases numbered 13, after V lost 6 bases and J lost 8 bases. This CDR3 has 15 amino acids. The CDR3 region is CASSPAAGQGVGYTF. The CDR3, as DNA: TGTGCCAGCAGCCCCGCAGCGGGACAGGGTGTGGGCTACACCTTC.

The rearrangement links TRBV7-9 to TRBJ2-5; D not certain. CDR1 SEHNR and CDR2 FQNEAQ come from the germline V gene (reference sequence). V gave up 4 bases and J gave up 5 bases, with 11 bases separating them. The CDR3 contains 13 residues. The CDR3 sequence: CASSYGLGETQYF. In DNA form, the CDR3 reads TGTGCCAGCAGCTACGGGTTAGGGGAGACCCAGTACTTC.

CDR3 amino acids: CASSQELEAFF. CDR3 coding DNA: TGTGCCAGCAGCCAAGAGCTTGAAGCTTTCTTT. This chain joins TRBV3-1 and TRBJ1-1; no reliable D call. The V gene lost 0 bases and the J gene lost 7 bases, with 3 bases spanning the gap. This CDR3 has 11 residues. Germline CDR1 is LGHDT and CDR2 is YNNKEL (reference sequence).

The table lists this clonotype with a few counts. The chain combines TRBV5-1 with TRBJ1-1, with TRBD1 as a possible D gene (5 bases). This CDR3 region has 13 residues. Germline loops: CDR1 SGHRS, CDR2 YFSETQ. V lost 7 bases and J lost 1, with 11 bases in between. The CDR3 spells CASGTGPNTEAFF. CDR3 DNA sequence: TGCGCCAGCGGGACCGGGCCGAACACTGAAGCTTTCTTT.

This clonotype appeared a few times. The chain has TRBV29-1 and TRBJ1-4, with D unclear. The V end lost 3 bases, the J end lost 8 bases, and 13 bases lay between the germline ends. The CDR3 contains 13 residues. Germline V lookup: CDR1 SQVTM, CDR2 ANQGSEA. The CDR3 loop is CSVEGLTREKLFF. DNA of the CDR3: TGCAGCGTTGAGGGCTTAACAAGGGAAAAACTGTTTTTT.